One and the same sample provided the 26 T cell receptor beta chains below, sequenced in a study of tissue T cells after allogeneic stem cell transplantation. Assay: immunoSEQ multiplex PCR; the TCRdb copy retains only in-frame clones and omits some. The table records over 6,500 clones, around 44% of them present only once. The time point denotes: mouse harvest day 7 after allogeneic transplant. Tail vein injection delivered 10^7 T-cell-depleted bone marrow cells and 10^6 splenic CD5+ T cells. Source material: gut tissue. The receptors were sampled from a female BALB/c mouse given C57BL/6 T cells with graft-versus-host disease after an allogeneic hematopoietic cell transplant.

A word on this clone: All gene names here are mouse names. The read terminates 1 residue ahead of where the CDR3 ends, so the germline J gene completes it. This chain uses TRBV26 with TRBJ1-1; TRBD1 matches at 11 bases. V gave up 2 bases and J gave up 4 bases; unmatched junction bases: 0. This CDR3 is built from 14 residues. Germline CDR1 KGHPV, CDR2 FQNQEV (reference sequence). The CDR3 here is CASSLGTGGTEVFF. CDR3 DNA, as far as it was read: TGTGCCAGCAGTCTGGGGACAGGGGGCACAGAAGTCTTC.

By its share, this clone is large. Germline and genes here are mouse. CDR3 DNA, as far as it was read: TGTGCCAGCAGCCAAGATCCCTGGGGCTACTCCTATGAACAGTAC. Translation: CASSQDPWGYSYEQY. The complete CDR3 protein is CASSQDPWGYSYEQYF. The chain uses TRBV2 and TRBJ2-7, with D possibly TRBD2 on 6 matching bases. The read gets to within 1 residue of the CDR3 end, and the germline J gene fills in the rest. The length of the CDR3 is 16 residues. Germline CDR1 is LGHNA and CDR2 is YSYQKL. Trimming removed 0 bases from V and 0 bases from J, with 12 bases in between.

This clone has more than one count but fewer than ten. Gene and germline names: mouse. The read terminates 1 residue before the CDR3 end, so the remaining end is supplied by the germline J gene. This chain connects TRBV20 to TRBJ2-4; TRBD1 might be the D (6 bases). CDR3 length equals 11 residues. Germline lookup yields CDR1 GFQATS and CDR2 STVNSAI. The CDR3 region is CGGGSQNTLYF. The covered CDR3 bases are TGTGGAGGGGGTAGTCAAAACACCTTGTAC.

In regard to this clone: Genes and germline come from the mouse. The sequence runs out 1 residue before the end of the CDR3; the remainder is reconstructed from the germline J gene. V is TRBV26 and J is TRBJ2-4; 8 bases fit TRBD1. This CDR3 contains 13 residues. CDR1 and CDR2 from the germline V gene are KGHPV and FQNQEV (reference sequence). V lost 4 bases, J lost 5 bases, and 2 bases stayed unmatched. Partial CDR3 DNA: TGTGCCAGCAGTCCACAGGGGGGAAACACCTTGTAC. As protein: CASSPQGGNTLY. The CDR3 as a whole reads CASSPQGGNTLYF.

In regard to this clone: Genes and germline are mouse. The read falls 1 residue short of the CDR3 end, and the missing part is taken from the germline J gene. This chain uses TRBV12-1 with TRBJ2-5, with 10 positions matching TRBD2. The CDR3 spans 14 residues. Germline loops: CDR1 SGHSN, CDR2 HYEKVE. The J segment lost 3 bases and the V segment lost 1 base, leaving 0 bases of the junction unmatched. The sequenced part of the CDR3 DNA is TGTGCCAGCTCTCTGGACTGGGGGCAAGACACCCAGTAC. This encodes CASSLDWGQDTQY. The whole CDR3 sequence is CASSLDWGQDTQYF.

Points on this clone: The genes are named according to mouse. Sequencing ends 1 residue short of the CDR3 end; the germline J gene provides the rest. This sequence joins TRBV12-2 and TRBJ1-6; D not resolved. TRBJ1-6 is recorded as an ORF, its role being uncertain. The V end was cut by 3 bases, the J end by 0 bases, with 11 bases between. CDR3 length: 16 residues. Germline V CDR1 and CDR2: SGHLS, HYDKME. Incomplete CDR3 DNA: TGTGCCAGCTCTGCTAGACAAATTTCCTATAATTCGCCCCTCTAC. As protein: CASSARQISYNSPLY. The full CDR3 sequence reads CASSARQISYNSPLYF.

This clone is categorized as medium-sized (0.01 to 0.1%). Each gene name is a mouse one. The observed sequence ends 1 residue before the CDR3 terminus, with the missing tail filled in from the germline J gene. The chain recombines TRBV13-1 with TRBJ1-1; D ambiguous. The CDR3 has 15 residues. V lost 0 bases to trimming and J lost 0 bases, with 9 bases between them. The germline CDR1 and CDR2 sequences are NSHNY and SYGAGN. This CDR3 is CASSDAPNANTEVFF. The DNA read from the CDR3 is TGTGCCAGCAGTGATGCCCCCAATGCAAACACAGAAGTCTTC.

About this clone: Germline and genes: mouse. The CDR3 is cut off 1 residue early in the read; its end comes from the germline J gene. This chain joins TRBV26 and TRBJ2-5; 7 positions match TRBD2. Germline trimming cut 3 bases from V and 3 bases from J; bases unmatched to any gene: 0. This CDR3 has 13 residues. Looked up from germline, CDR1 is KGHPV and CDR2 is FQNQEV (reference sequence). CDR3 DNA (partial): TGTGCCAGCAGTCTCTGGGGGCAAGACACCCAGTAC. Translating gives CASSLWGQDTQY. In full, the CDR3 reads CASSLWGQDTQYF.

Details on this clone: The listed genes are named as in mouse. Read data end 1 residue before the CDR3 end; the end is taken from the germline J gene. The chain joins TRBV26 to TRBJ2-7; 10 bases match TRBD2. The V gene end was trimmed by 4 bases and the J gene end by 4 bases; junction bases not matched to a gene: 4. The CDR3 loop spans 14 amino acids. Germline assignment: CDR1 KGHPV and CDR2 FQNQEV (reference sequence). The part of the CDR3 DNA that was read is TGTGCCAGCAGTCCGGGACTGGGGTCTTATGAACAGTAC. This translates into CASSPGLGSYEQY. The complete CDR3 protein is CASSPGLGSYEQYF.

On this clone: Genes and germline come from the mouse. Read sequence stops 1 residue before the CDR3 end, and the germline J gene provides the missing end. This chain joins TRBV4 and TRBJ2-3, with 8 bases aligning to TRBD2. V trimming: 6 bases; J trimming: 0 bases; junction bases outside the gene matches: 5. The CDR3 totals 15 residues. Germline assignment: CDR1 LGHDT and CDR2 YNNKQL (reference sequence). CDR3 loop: CASSRLGTSAETLYF. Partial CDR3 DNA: TGTGCCAGCAGTCGACTGGGGACTAGTGCAGAAACGCTGTAT.

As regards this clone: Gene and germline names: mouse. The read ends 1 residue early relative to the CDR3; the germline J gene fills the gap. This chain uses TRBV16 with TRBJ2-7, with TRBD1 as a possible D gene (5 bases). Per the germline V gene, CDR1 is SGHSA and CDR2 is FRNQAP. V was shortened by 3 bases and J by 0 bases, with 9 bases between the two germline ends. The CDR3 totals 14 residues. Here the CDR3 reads CASSFDSISYEQYF. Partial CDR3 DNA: TGTGCAAGCAGCTTCGACAGTATCTCCTATGAACAGTAC.

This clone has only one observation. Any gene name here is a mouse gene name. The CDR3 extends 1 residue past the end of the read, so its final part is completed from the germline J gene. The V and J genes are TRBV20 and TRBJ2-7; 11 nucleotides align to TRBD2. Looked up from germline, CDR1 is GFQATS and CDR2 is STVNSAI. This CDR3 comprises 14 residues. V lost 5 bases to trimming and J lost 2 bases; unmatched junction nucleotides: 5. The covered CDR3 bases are TGTGGTGCTCCTGACTGGGGGGGGCCCTATGAACAGTAC. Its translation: CGAPDWGGPYEQY. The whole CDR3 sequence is CGAPDWGGPYEQYF. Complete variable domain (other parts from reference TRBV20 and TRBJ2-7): GALVYQYPRRTICKSGTSMRMECQAVGFQATSVAWYRQSPQKTFELIALSTVNSAIKYEQNFTQEKFPISHPNLSFSSMTVLNAYLEDRGLYLCGAPDWGGPYEQYFGPGTRLTVL.

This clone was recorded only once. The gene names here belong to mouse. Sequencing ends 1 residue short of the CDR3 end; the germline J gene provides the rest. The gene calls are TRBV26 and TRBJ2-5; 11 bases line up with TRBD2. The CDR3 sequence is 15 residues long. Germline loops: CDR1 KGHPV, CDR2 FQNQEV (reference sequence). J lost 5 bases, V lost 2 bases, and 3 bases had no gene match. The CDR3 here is CASSLLTGGGDTQYF. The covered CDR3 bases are TGTGCCAGCAGTCTGCTGACTGGGGGGGGAGACACCCAGTAC.

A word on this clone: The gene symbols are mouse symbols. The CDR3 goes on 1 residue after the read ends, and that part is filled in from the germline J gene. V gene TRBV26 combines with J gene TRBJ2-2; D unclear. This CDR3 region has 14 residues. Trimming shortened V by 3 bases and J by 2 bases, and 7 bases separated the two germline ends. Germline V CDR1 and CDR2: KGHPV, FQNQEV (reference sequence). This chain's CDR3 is CASSLAVNTGQLYF. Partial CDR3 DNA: TGTGCCAGCAGTCTTGCAGTCAACACCGGGCAGCTCTAC. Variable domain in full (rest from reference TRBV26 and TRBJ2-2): NSKVIQTPRYLVKGQGQKAKMRCIPEKGHPVVFWYQQNKNNEFKFLINFQNQEVLQQIDMTEKRFSAECPSNSPCSLEIQSSEAGDSALYLCASSLAVNTGQLYFGEGSKLTVL.

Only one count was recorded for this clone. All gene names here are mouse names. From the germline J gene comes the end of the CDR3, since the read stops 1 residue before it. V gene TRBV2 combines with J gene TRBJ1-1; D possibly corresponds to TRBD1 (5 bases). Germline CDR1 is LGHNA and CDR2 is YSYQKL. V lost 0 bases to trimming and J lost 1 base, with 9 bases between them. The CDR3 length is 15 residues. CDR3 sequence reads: CASSQDSTVNTEVFF. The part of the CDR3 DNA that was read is TGTGCCAGCAGCCAAGATTCGACAGTAAACACAGAAGTCTTC.

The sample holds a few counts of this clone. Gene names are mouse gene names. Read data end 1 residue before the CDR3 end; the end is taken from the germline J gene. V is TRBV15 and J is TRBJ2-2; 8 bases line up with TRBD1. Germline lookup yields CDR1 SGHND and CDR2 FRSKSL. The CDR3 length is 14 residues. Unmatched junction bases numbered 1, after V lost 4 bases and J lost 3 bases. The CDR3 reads CASSYRGDTGQLYF. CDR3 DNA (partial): TGTGCCAGCAGTTACAGGGGGGACACCGGGCAGCTCTAC. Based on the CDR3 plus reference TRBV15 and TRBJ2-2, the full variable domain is DAGVTQTPRHEVAEKGQTIILKCEPVSGHNDLFWYRQTKIQGLELLSYFRSKSLMEDGGAFKDRFKAEMLNSSFSTLKIQPTEPKDSAVYLCASSYRGDTGQLYFGEGSKLTVL.

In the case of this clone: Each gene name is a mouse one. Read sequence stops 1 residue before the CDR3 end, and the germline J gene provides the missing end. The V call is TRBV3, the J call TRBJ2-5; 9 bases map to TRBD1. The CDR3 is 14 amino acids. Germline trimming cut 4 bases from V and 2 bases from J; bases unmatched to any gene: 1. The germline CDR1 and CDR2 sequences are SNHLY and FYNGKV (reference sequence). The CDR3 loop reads CASSYRGLQDTQYF. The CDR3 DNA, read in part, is TGTGCCAGCAGCTACAGGGGGCTCCAAGACACCCAGTAC.

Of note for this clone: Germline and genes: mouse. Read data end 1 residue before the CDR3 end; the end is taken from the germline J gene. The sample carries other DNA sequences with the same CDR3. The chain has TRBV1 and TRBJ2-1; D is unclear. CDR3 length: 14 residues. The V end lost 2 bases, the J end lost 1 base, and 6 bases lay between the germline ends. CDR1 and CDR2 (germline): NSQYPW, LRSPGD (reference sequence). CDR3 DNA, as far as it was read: TGCACCTGCAGTGCACCAGGAAACTATGCTGAGCAGTTC. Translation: CTCSAPGNYAEQF. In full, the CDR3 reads CTCSAPGNYAEQFF.

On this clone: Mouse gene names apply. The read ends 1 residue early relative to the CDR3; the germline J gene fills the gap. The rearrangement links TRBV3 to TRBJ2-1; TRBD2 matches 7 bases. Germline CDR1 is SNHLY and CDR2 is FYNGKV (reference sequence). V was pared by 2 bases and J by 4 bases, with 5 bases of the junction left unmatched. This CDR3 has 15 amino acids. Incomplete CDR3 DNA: TGTGCCAGCAGCTTAATGACTGGGAGGTATGCTGAGCAGTTC. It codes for CASSLMTGRYAEQF. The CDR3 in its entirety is CASSLMTGRYAEQFF.

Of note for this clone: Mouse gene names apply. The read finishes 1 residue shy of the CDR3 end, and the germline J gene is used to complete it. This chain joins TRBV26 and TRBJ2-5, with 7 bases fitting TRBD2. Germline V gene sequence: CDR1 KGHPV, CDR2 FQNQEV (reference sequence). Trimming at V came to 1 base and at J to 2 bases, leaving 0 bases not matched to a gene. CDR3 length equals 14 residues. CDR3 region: CASSLWGGQDTQYF. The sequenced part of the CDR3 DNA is TGTGCCAGCAGTCTGTGGGGGGGCCAAGACACCCAGTAC.

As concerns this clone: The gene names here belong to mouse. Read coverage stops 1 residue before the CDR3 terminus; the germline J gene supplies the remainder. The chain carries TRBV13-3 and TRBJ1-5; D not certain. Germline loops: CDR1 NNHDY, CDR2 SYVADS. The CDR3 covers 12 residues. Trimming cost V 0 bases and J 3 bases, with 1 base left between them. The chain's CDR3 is CASSDGNQAPLF. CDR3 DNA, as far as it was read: TGTGCCAGCAGTGATGGCAACCAGGCTCCGCTT.

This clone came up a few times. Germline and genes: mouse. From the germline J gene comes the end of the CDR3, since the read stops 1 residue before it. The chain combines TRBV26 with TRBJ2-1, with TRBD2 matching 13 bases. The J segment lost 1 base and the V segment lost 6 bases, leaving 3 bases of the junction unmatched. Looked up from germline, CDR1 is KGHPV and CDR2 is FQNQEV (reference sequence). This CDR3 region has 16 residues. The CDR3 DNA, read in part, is TGTGCCAGCAGCCCGGGACTGGGGGGGAACTATGCTGAGCAGTTC. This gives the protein CASSPGLGGNYAEQF. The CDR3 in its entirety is CASSPGLGGNYAEQFF.

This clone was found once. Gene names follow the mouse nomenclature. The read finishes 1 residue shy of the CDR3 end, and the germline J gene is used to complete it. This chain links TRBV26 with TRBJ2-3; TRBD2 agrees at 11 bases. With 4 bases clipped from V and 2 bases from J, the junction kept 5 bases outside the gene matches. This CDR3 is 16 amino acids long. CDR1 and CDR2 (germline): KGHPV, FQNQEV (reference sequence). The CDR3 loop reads CASSRGLGGNAETLYF. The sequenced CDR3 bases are TGTGCCAGCAGTCGTGGACTGGGGGGAAATGCAGAAACGCTGTAT.

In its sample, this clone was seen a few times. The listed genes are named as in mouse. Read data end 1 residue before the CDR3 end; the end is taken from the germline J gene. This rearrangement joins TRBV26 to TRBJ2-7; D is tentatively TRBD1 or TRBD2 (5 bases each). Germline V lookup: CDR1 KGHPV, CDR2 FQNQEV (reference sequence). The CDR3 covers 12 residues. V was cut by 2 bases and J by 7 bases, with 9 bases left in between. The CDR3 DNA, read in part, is TGTGCCAGCAGTCTGGGGGACGGGGAACAGTAC. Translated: CASSLGDGEQY. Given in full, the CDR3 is CASSLGDGEQYF.

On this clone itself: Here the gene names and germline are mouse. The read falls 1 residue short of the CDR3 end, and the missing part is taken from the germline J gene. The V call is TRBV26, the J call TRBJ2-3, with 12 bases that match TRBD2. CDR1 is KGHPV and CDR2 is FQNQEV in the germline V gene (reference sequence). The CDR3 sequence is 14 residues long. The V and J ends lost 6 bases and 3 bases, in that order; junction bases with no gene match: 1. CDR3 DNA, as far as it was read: TGTGCCAGCAGAGACTGGGGGGGCGCAGAAACGCTGTAT. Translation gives CASRDWGGAETLY. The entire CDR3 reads CASRDWGGAETLYF.

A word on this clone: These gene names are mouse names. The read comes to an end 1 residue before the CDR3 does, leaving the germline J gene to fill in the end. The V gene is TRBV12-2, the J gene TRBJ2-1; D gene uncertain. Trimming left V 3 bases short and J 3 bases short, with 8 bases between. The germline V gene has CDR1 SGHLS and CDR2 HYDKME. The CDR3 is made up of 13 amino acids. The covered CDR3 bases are TGTGCCAGCTCTGAGGTCCTCTATGCTGAGCAGTTC. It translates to CASSEVLYAEQF. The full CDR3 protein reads CASSEVLYAEQFF.